A selection of T cell receptor beta chains follows, all from one sample in a study of blood T cells in healthy people across ages. Via MiXCR, TCRdb re-called the 5' RACE reads, giving one row per CDR3 protein. Of approximately 760,000 distinct CDR3 sequences listed, roughly 25% are singletons. The same data also contributed to another study, on T cells of mothers and their children.

Material: blood. All receptors come from a boy younger than 18 in good health. CDR3s include the opening cysteine and the closing phenylalanine or tryptophan. The D gene is left open where the match is weak. Rows may omit the clone size; those that give it use once, few, many or a size class.

>TRBV28|14|.|.|TRBJ2-7
TGTGCCAGCAGTCCCAGACTAGTTCCCCCCAAGCAGTACTTC
CASSPRLVPPKQYF
>TRBV29-1|12|few|.|TRBJ2-1
TGCAGCGTGCCGACGGCTGATTGGGGGCAGTTCTTC
CSVPTADWGQFF
>TRBV27|16|few|TRBD2|TRBJ2-3
TGTGCCAGCAGTTTTCTAGCGGGAGTTTTCACAGATACGCAGTATTTT
CASSFLAGVFTDTQYF
>TRBV7-9|12|.|.|TRBJ2-7
TGTGCCAGCAGCACAGGACCGAGCGAGCAGTACTTC
CASSTGPSEQYF
>TRBV7-9|15|.|TRBD2|TRBJ2-1
TGTGCCAGCAGCTCCCAGAGCGGGAGTTCGCAGGAGCAGTTCTTC
CASSSQSGSSQEQFF
>TRBV28|15|.|TRBD1|TRBJ2-7
TGTGCCAGCAGAACTTACAGGACAGGGGCCTACGAGCAGTACTTC
CASRTYRTGAYEQYF
>TRBV7-2|14|.|TRBD2|TRBJ2-5
TGTGCCAGCAGCTCAATAGCGGGGGAGATGGACCAGTACTTC
CASSSIAGEMDQYF
>TRBV6-5|12|.|.|TRBJ2-7
TGTGCCAGCAGTTACCGGGGGAGCGAGCAGTACTTC
CASSYRGSEQYF
>TRBV12-3/TRBV12-4|16|.|.|TRBJ1-6
TGTGCCAGCAGCGGGGAGGGTGGCTCCTATAATTCACCCCTCCACTTT
CASSGEGGSYNSPLHF
>TRBV7-2|17|few|TRBD2|TRBJ2-2
TGTGCCAGCAGTCTTAGCGGGAGGGCCACGGACACCGGGGAGCTGTTTTTT
CASSLSGRATDTGELFF
>TRBV29-1|10|.|.|TRBJ2-5
TGCAGCGTTGTATATGAGACCCAGTACTTC
CSVVYETQYF
>TRBV5-1|16|.|TRBD1|TRBJ2-7
TGCGCCAGCAGCTCGGGGAATAGGGGGCGCGAAAACGAGCAGTACTTC
CASSSGNRGRENEQYF
>TRBV5-4|14|few|.|TRBJ1-4
TGTGCCAGCAGCTTGCGAACAGGGAAGGAAAAACTGTTTTTT
CASSLRTGKEKLFF
>TRBV4-1|16|few|TRBD1|TRBJ1-1
TGCGCCAGCAGCCTTGCGGGACAGACTATGAACACTGAAGCTTTCTTT
CASSLAGQTMNTEAFF
>TRBV28|15|.|.|TRBJ1-5
TGTGCCAGCAGTTTTCCGACGGTAGGCAATCAGCCCCAGCATTTT
CASSFPTVGNQPQHF
>TRBV29-1|18|few|TRBD1|TRBJ2-4
TGCAGCGTTTACCAGACAGGGGATGCGGGCGCGGCCAAAAACATTCAGTACTTC
CSVYQTGDAGAAKNIQYF
>TRBV28|15|few|TRBD1|TRBJ1-6
TGTGCCAGCAGTTTAGGGGACAGGGATAATTCACCCCTCCACTTT
CASSLGDRDNSPLHF
>TRBV28|14|.|.|TRBJ1-5
TGTGCCAGCAGTCCCGAGCATCCCCAACAGCCCCAGCATTTT
CASSPEHPQQPQHF
>TRBV4-2|13|.|.|TRBJ2-3
TGTGCCAGCAGCCAAGAGCAAGGAGATACGCAGTATTTT
CASSQEQGDTQYF
>TRBV7-3|16|.|.|TRBJ2-1
TGTGCCAGCAGCCCGCGACAGGCTAGCGGATACAATGAGCAGTTCTTC
CASSPRQASGYNEQFF
>TRBV18|14|many|.|TRBJ2-6
TGTGCCAGCTCACCGGGGTTCGGGGCCAACGTCCTGACTTTC
CASSPGFGANVLTF
>TRBV2|14|.|.|TRBJ1-5
TGTGCCAGCAGTGAAGCGGGCAGTAGACAGCCCCAGCATTTT
CASSEAGSRQPQHF
>TRBV4-3|13|.|.|TRBJ2-5
TGCGCCAGCAGCCAAGGTTCGTGGGAGGCCCAGTACTTC
CASSQGSWEAQYF
>TRBV20-1|13|few|.|TRBJ1-1
TGCAGTGCTAGAGATGAGGGTCTGACTGAAGCTTTCTTT
CSARDEGLTEAFF
>TRBV9|15|.|TRBD1|TRBJ1-4
TGTGCCAGCAGCGAGGGGGACAGGGTGGATGAAAAACTGTTTTTT
CASSEGDRVDEKLFF